This entry lists 26 T cell receptor beta chains sequenced from one sample in a study of shared clonotypes between healthy human individuals. Naive CD8 populations comprised CD45RO-negative cells positively selected for CCR7, excluding terminally differentiated effector memory CD45RA+ cells. The data were produced by immunoSEQ multiplex PCR, yet TCRdb's version contains in-frame clones alone and is incomplete. Altogether 2 million to 2.5 million clones are present, less than 95% being singletons, with the ten largest covering 1% to 1.3%. The sample consisted of naive CD8+ T cells sorted from blood. The receptors originated from a man between 18 and 35 years old in good health.

CDR3 bases: TGTGCCAGCAGCTTACCCTCCGGGACCAGCCGGAATGAGCAGTTCTTC. It specifies CASSLPSGTSRNEQFF. The chain links TRBV7-9 to TRBJ2-1; D tentatively reads TRBD1 or TRBD2 (5 bases each). The CDR3 is 16 residues long. The ends were cut back, 2 bases at V and 7 bases at J, with 18 bases in the middle. CDR1 SEHNR and CDR2 FQNEAQ come from the germline V gene (reference sequence).

The gene calls are TRBV6-6 and TRBJ1-5; possible D gene TRBD1, 5 bases. V gave up 10 bases and J gave up 0 bases, with 16 bases separating them. The CDR3 consists of 15 residues. CDR1 MNHNY and CDR2 SVGAGI come from the germline V gene (reference sequence). In DNA form, the CDR3 reads TGTGCCACCGAGGGGAGCCAGCTTAGCAATCAGCCCCAGCATTTT. It is translated as CATEGSQLSNQPQHF.

This clone occurred once. The sample contains more than one DNA sequence encoding this CDR3. The CDR3 reads CASSVEPGATDTQYF. In DNA, the CDR3 is TGTGCCAGCAGCGTAGAACCGGGAGCGACAGATACGCAGTATTTT. The chain links TRBV9 to TRBJ2-3; D is perhaps TRBD2 (6 bases). The CDR3 length is 15 residues. The germline V and J ends were trimmed by 0 bases and 3 bases, with 11 bases remaining between them. The germline V gene encodes CDR1 SGDLS and CDR2 YYNGEE. Full variable domain (missing parts from reference TRBV9 and TRBJ2-3): DSGVTQTPKHLITATGQRVTLRCSPRSGDLSVYWYQQSLDQGLQFLIQYYNGEERAKGNILERFSAQQFPDLHSELNLSSLELGDSALYFCASSVEPGATDTQYFGPGTRLTVL.

This rearrangement joins TRBV4-1 to TRBJ1-5; TRBD1 aligns across 7 bases. The CDR3 loop spans 16 amino acids. Unmatched junction bases numbered 6, after V lost 0 bases and J lost 4 bases. Germline CDR1 is MGHRA and CDR2 is YSYEKL. The CDR3 region has the DNA TGCGCCAGCAGCCAAGATGGGGGACAGTCTAATCAGCCCCAGCATTTT. It codes for CASSQDGGQSNQPQHF.

This chain uses TRBV6-5 with TRBJ2-1, with TRBD2 identical over 7 bases. Germline assignment: CDR1 MNHEY and CDR2 SVGAGI. Germline trimming cut 0 bases from V and 7 bases from J; bases unmatched to any gene: 6. CDR3 size: 15 residues. CDR3 sequence: CASSYSGGSSNEQFF. For the CDR3, the DNA is TGTGCCAGCAGTTACTCTGGCGGGAGTTCGAATGAGCAGTTCTTC.

J is TRBJ2-5 and V is TRBV11-1, with TRBD1 as a possible D gene (5 bases). Germline V gene sequence: CDR1 SGHAT, CDR2 FQDESV (reference sequence). There are 12 residues in the CDR3. V dropped 3 bases and J dropped 4 bases, with 6 bases sitting between them. CDR3 loop: CASSFDRETQYF. CDR3 sequence (DNA): TGTGCCAGCAGCTTTGACAGAGAGACCCAGTACTTC.

The chain combines TRBV4-1 with TRBJ1-2; TRBD1 matches 9 bases. The length of the CDR3 is 14 residues. Germline assignment: CDR1 MGHRA and CDR2 YSYEKL. V dropped 5 bases and J dropped 4; count of bases not matched to a gene: 5. The DNA of the CDR3 is TGCGCCAGCAGCGCCGGACAGGGGCCCTATGGCTACACCTTC. Translated, it gives CASSAGQGPYGYTF.

This clone was counted a single time. The chain joins TRBV18 to TRBJ2-1, with D maybe TRBD2 (5 bases). This CDR3 spans 15 amino acids. Per germline, CDR1 KGHSH and CDR2 LQKENI. The V gene lost 0 bases and the J gene lost 4 bases, with 10 bases spanning the gap. CDR3 sequence: CASSPPSSLYNEQFF. The CDR3 DNA sequence: TGTGCCAGCTCACCACCGTCTAGCTTATACAATGAGCAGTTCTTC.

The V call is TRBV4-1, the J call TRBJ2-7; D remains ambiguous. Germline-derived CDR1 and CDR2 are MGHRA and YSYEKL. Trimming took 6 bases from V and 6 from J, leaving 18 bases between them. CDR3 length: 14 amino acids. The DNA of the CDR3 is TGCGCCAGCAGTCTGGACCTGGAGACTCGCGAGCAGTACTTC. Its translation is CASSLDLETREQYF.

This chain connects TRBV30 to TRBJ1-2; D uncertain. Per the germline V gene, CDR1 is GTSNPN and CDR2 is SVGIG (reference sequence). V was pared by 7 bases and J by 6 bases, with 12 bases between. This CDR3 has 11 residues. The CDR3 reads CAFWWVNGYTF. Here the CDR3 DNA reads TGTGCCTTTTGGTGGGTAAATGGCTACACCTTC. The whole variable domain, filled in from reference TRBV30 and TRBJ1-2, reads SQTIHQWPATLVQPVGSPLSLECTVEGTSNPNLYWYRQAAGRGLQLLFYSVGIGQISSEVPQNLSASRPQDRQFILSSKKLLLSDSGFYLCAFWWVNGYTFGSGTRLTVV.

The rearrangement links TRBV7-6 to TRBJ2-5; tentatively, D is TRBD2 (6 bases). Germline CDR1 SGHVS, CDR2 FNYEAQ. V was trimmed by 6 bases and J by 0 bases, leaving 14 bases between them. This CDR3 has 15 amino acids. This CDR3 is CASRWSPGDQETQYF. DNA for the CDR3: TGTGCCAGCAGATGGAGTCCGGGGGACCAAGAGACCCAGTACTTC.

The chain couples TRBV4-1 to TRBJ2-3, with 9 positions matching TRBD1. CDR1 MGHRA and CDR2 YSYEKL come from the germline V gene. Trimming at V came to 1 base and at J to 1 base, leaving 0 bases not matched to a gene. This CDR3 region has 15 residues. The CDR3 protein is CASSQGTGGTDTQYF. The CDR3 region has the DNA TGCGCCAGCAGCCAAGGGACAGGGGGCACAGATACGCAGTATTTT.

V and J are TRBV19 and TRBJ1-5, with a possible D match to TRBD1 (6 bases). The ends were cut back, 0 bases at V and 6 bases at J, with 12 bases in the middle. Per germline, CDR1 LNHDA and CDR2 SQIVND (reference sequence). The CDR3 is 15 residues long. In nucleotides, the CDR3 is TGTGCCAGTAGTATAGAAGGGGCAGGGGTTCAGCCCCAGCATTTT. Translated, it gives CASSIEGAGVQPQHF.

The J gene is TRBJ2-3, the V gene TRBV9; 7 bases match TRBD2. J lost 6 bases, V lost 3 bases, and 10 bases had no gene match. The CDR3 has 15 residues. In germline, CDR1 is SGDLS, CDR2 YYNGEE. CDR3: CASSAPLAISDTQYF. CDR3 sequence (DNA): TGTGCCAGCAGCGCTCCACTAGCGATTAGTGATACGCAGTATTTT. Based on the CDR3 plus reference TRBV9 and TRBJ2-3, the full variable domain is DSGVTQTPKHLITATGQRVTLRCSPRSGDLSVYWYQQSLDQGLQFLIQYYNGEERAKGNILERFSAQQFPDLHSELNLSSLELGDSALYFCASSAPLAISDTQYFGPGTRLTVL.

The V call is TRBV9, the J call TRBJ2-7; the match to TRBD1 covers 7 bases. In germline, CDR1 is SGDLS, CDR2 YYNGEE. This CDR3 contains 17 residues. The V and J ends lost 4 bases and 2 bases, in that order; junction bases with no gene match: 15. The CDR3 region has the DNA TGTGCCAGCAGCCCCCGTAGCCCGCTGACAGGGCCCTACGAGCAGTACTTC. Its translation: CASSPRSPLTGPYEQYF.

As concerns this clone: Other nucleotide sequences in the sample specify the same CDR3. This chain connects TRBV5-6 to TRBJ2-7, with TRBD1 matching 7 bases. The V segment lost 2 bases and the J segment 1 base; nucleotides outside the gene matches: 6. The CDR3 is made up of 15 amino acids. Germline V gene sequence: CDR1 SGHDT, CDR2 YYEEEE. CDR3 DNA: TGTGCCAGCAGCTTTCGACAGGGTCTGTCCTACGAGCAGTACTTC. Translation: CASSFRQGLSYEQYF.

This chain connects TRBV18 to TRBJ1-2; TRBD1 matches at 9 bases. Trimming cost V 0 bases and J 7 bases; bases outside gene matches: 3. CDR1 and CDR2 (germline): KGHSH, LQKENI. This CDR3 spans 14 amino acids. The CDR3 here is CASSPPGTGSGYTF. CDR3 nucleotides: TGTGCCAGCTCACCACCGGGGACAGGGTCTGGCTACACCTTC. Full variable domain (missing parts from reference TRBV18 and TRBJ1-2): NAGVMQNPRHLVRRRGQEARLRCSPMKGHSHVYWYRQLPEEGLKFMVYLQKENIIDESGMPKERFSAEFPKEGPSILRIQQVVRGDSAAYFCASSPPGTGSGYTFGSGTRLTVV.

Turning to this clone: This sample also contains other DNA sequences that code for the same CDR3. The J gene is TRBJ2-3, the V gene TRBV6-5; D gene ambiguous. Deletions cut 2 bases from V and 1 base from J, with 10 bases between. Germline V CDR1 and CDR2: MNHEY, SVGAGI. The length of the CDR3 is 15 residues. The CDR3 reads CASSYTVGGTDTQYF. In DNA, the CDR3 is TGTGCCAGCAGTTACACGGTAGGCGGCACAGATACGCAGTATTTT.

This chain uses TRBV5-5 with TRBJ1-2; possibly TRBD1 for D (5 bases). Germline assignment: CDR1 SGHKS and CDR2 YYEKEE (reference sequence). V was cut by 1 base and J by 1 base, with 14 bases left in between. The CDR3 spans 16 residues. The CDR3 loop reads CASSLLYRPFNYGYTF. The DNA for the CDR3 is TGTGCCAGCAGCTTGCTCTACAGGCCCTTTAACTATGGCTACACCTTC.

The chain employs TRBV4-1 and TRBJ2-3; TRBD2 matches at 10 bases. J gave up 2 bases and V 4 bases, and 3 bases lay outside the gene matches. Germline loops: CDR1 MGHRA, CDR2 YSYEKL. The CDR3 covers 15 residues. The CDR3: CASSPTSGATDTQYF. The CDR3 region has the DNA TGCGCCAGCAGCCCCACTAGCGGGGCCACAGATACGCAGTATTTT.

This sequence joins TRBV2 and TRBJ1-1; possibly TRBD1 for D (5 bases). Deletions cut 8 bases from V and 0 bases from J, with 13 bases between. The germline V gene encodes CDR1 SNHLY and CDR2 FYNNEI. CDR3 size: 14 residues. The CDR3 nucleotides are TGTGCCAGCTCCTCGTGGGGGATGAACACTGAAGCTTTCTTT. Translation: CASSSWGMNTEAFF.

V usage is TRBV30 and J usage is TRBJ2-2; the D is unclear. V lost 1 base, J lost 5 bases, and 11 bases lay in between. CDR3 length equals 14 residues. Germline CDR1 and CDR2: GTSNPN and SVGIG (reference sequence). The CDR3 region is CAWSGLGGTGELFF. The CDR3 bases are TGTGCCTGGAGTGGCCTGGGCGGTACCGGGGAGCTGTTTTTT.

V is TRBV2 and J is TRBJ2-7; TRBD1 matches 8 bases. Germline V gene sequence: CDR1 SNHLY, CDR2 FYNNEI. The CDR3 totals 12 residues. V trimming: 8 bases; J trimming: 2 bases; junction bases outside the gene matches: 2. CDR3 region: CASAGQAYEQYF. The DNA for the CDR3 is TGTGCCAGCGCGGGACAGGCCTACGAGCAGTACTTC.

The chain uses TRBV4-1 and TRBJ2-5; no clear D gene. The CDR3 runs 14 residues. Trimming cost V 0 bases and J 4 bases, with 9 bases left between them. Germline CDR1 MGHRA, CDR2 YSYEKL. CDR3 residues: CASSQDSWGETQYF. In DNA form, the CDR3 reads TGCGCCAGCAGCCAAGATTCATGGGGAGAGACCCAGTACTTC.

The genes are TRBV4-3 and TRBJ1-4; TRBD1 might be the D (6 bases). Per the germline V gene, CDR1 is LGHNA and CDR2 is YSLEER. The V end lost 0 bases, the J end lost 8 bases, and 16 bases lay between the germline ends. The CDR3 is made up of 16 amino acids. CDR3 nucleotides: TGCGCCAGCAGCCAAGATCGGGGGGCCCTTGGGGAAAAACTGTTTTTT. This codes for CASSQDRGALGEKLFF.

The chain employs TRBV25-1 and TRBJ1-1; D call uncertain. The CDR3 extends over 11 amino acids. The germline CDR1 and CDR2 sequences are MGHDK and SYGVNS. The V gene lost 6 bases and the J gene lost 5 bases, with 7 bases spanning the gap. The chain's CDR3 is CASSDWTEAFF. CDR3 coding DNA: TGTGCCAGCAGCGACTGGACTGAAGCTTTCTTT.